These T cell receptor beta chains were read from a single sample in a study of blood T cell repertoires in COVID-19. Here immunoSEQ multiplex PCR was the method, and the copy in TCRdb shows in-frame clones only, minus some. Of hundreds of thousands of clones in the sample, around 84% are singletons; the top ten hold approximately 4.6%. The sequencing input was PBMCs or T cells enriched from blood (not recorded which). These receptors were obtained from a man aged 30 to 39 with acute COVID-19. Both conserved end residues are part of each CDR3. The D gene is left open where the match is weak. Not all rows give a size; the values are once, few, many and, for expanded clones, a class.

TRBV5-1,TRBD1,-,TRBJ1-4,TGCGCCAGCAGCCGACCGGGACAGGGTAGTGAAAAACTGTTTTTT,CASSRPGQGSEKLFF
TRBV6-4,TRBD1,-,TRBJ1-6,TGTGCCAGCAGGGGGACAGGGGATCAATCACCCCTCCACTTT,CASRGTGDQSPLHF
TRBV10-3,-,-,TRBJ2-1,TGTGCCATCAGTGAGAAAGAATTACTAGAGCAGTTCTTC,CAISEKELLEQFF
TRBV19,-,-,TRBJ1-5,TGTGCCAGTAGTATAGGTTCGAGCAATCAGCCCCAGCATTTT,CASSIGSSNQPQHF
TRBV12-3/TRBV12-4,-,-,TRBJ1-2,TGTGCCAGCAGCGCCCGATTAAACGGGGGCTACACCTTC,CASSARLNGGYTF
TRBV5-6,-,-,TRBJ1-5,TGTGCCAGCAGCGGCCTGAATCAGCCCCAGCATTTT,CASSGLNQPQHF
TRBV6-5,TRBD2,-,TRBJ2-5,TGTGCCAGCAGGGCAGCGGGGGTCCTCGGGACCCAGTACTTC,CASRAAGVLGTQYF
TRBV7-6,-,-,TRBJ2-5,TGTGCCAGCAGCCCGGGACACTCGTACCAAGAGACCCAGTACTTC,CASSPGHSYQETQYF
TRBV28,-,once,TRBJ1-5,TGTGCCAGCAGTTTAGAGAGGTTGCCTGGTCAGCCCCAGCATTTT,CASSLERLPGQPQHF
TRBV14,-,few,TRBJ2-7,TGTGCCAGCGCGAGTAGTGGTGCGGAATACGAGCAGTACTTC,CASASSGAEYEQYF
TRBV10-2,TRBD1,once,TRBJ1-2,TGCGCCAGCAGGAGCCCTGGACAGGGGTTATTGGACTATGGCTACACCTTC,CASRSPGQGLLDYGYTF
TRBV6-5,-,-,TRBJ2-3,TGTGCCAGCAGCACGGGGGATACGCAGTATTTT,CASSTGDTQYF
TRBV7-3,TRBD1,-,TRBJ2-1,TGTGCCAGCAGCCTCCGACAGGGGGGCTACAATGAGCAGTTCTTC,CASSLRQGGYNEQFF
TRBV7-2,-,-,TRBJ1-5,TGTGCCAGCAGCTTATCCGACAGGCTCAATCAGCCCCAGCATTTT,CASSLSDRLNQPQHF
TRBV12-5,TRBD2,-,TRBJ2-3,TGTGCTAGTGGTTGGAGAGGGGAGGGCGCAGATACGCAGTATTTT,CASGWRGEGADTQYF
TRBV6-1,-,-,TRBJ1-1,TGTGCCAGCAGTGATCGGCCGGGGTGGGTTGAAGCTTTCTTT,CASSDRPGWVEAFF
TRBV14,TRBD2,-,TRBJ2-2,TGTGCCAGCAGCCAAGACCTGGGGGGGAGAGGCGGGGAGCTGTTTTTT,CASSQDLGGRGGELFF
TRBV5-1,-,-,TRBJ1-2,TGCGCCAGCAGCTTGGAAAGGCAGCCCAGCGTCTATGGCTACACCTTC,CASSLERQPSVYGYTF
TRBV5-6,-,-,TRBJ2-7,TGTGCCAGCAGCTTAGGGACTCAAGGACGGCTGTACTTC,CASSLGTQGRLYF
TRBV15,TRBD2,-,TRBJ2-1,TGTGCCACCAGCAAAGATCGACTAGCGGGGAACAATGAGCAGTTCTTC,CATSKDRLAGNNEQFF
TRBV9,-,-,TRBJ1-2,TGTGCCAGCAGCGTAGGACAGATGGCGCATGGCTACACCTTC,CASSVGQMAHGYTF
TRBV7-3,-,once,TRBJ2-2,TGTGCCAGCAGCCCGGGCGGGGGCGCAGAGGAGCTGTTTTTT,CASSPGGGAEELFF
TRBV11-3,TRBD1,-,TRBJ2-1,TGTGCCAGCAGCTTAAGGGTACAGGGGAACTACAATGAGCAGTTCTTC,CASSLRVQGNYNEQFF
TRBV27,-,-,TRBJ1-3,TGTGCCAGCAGTTTATCCCCCGCGGGGGGAAACACCATATATTTT,CASSLSPAGGNTIYF
TRBV4-2,TRBD2,-,TRBJ2-1,TGTGCCAGCAGCCAAGTGGCTACTAGCGGGGGGACCTACAATGAGCAGTTCTTC,CASSQVATSGGTYNEQFF
TRBV5-1,-,once,TRBJ1-2,TGCGCCAGCAGCTCGGCCCTAGGAGGGTCCTATGGCTACACCTTC,CASSSALGGSYGYTF
TRBV2,-,-,TRBJ1-2,TGTGCCAGCAGTGACTTGGTAGGGGACTATGGCTACACCTTC,CASSDLVGDYGYTF
TRBV5-4,TRBD1,-,TRBJ1-2,TGTGCCAGCAGCTCATTGCAGGGACAGGGAACTGGCTACACCTTC,CASSSLQGQGTGYTF
TRBV12-3/TRBV12-4,-,-,TRBJ1-3,TGTGCCAGCAGTTTGGGCGGGGGCACCATATATTTT,CASSLGGGTIYF
TRBV25-1,-,-,TRBJ1-3,TGTGCCGTAAGGGGGGGAATTGGAAACACCATATATTTT,CAVRGGIGNTIYF
TRBV28,TRBD1,-,TRBJ1-1,TGTGCCAGTGGACAGGGGCCTTCCACTGAAGCTTTCTTT,CASGQGPSTEAFF
TRBV10-3,TRBD1,once,TRBJ1-3,TGTGCCACCTACGGACAGGGAGAAAACACCATATATTTT,CATYGQGENTIYF
TRBV12-3/TRBV12-4,-,-,TRBJ2-7,TGTGCCAGCAGGTCGAGCGAGAGCTACGAGCAGTACTTC,CASRSSESYEQYF
TRBV10-1,-,-,TRBJ2-3,TGCGCCAGCAGTGAGTCTTTGGGGGCACGGGATACGCAGTATTTT,CASSESLGARDTQYF
TRBV13,TRBD1,-,TRBJ2-7,TGTGCCAGCAGCCGGGGACAGGGTGCCTACGAGCAGTACTTC,CASSRGQGAYEQYF
TRBV28,-,few,TRBJ1-1,TGTGCCAGCAGCGCGGGTACAGGGTTAATGAACACTGAAGCTTTCTTT,CASSAGTGLMNTEAFF
TRBV19,-,-,TRBJ2-7,TGTGCCAGTAGTTCGACAGTAAGCTCCTACGAGCAGTACTTC,CASSSTVSSYEQYF
TRBV19,TRBD1,-,TRBJ2-3,TGTGCCAGTATGCGGAACAGGGGTACAGATACGCAGTATTTT,CASMRNRGTDTQYF
TRBV10-3,-,-,TRBJ2-7,TGTGCCATCAGTGCGGTAGACGAGCAGTACTTC,CAISAVDEQYF
TRBV7-9,TRBD1,-,TRBJ2-2,TGTGCCAGCAGCTTAACCGGGACAGGGGATGCCGGGGAGCTGTTTTTT,CASSLTGTGDAGELFF